This entry concerns a single TCR beta chain. These data come from a study of blood T cell repertoires in COVID-19. Study-level background: The origin of the acute and convalescent COVID-19 samples was the United States, Italy and Spain.

CDR3 length: 15 amino acids. Germline lookup yields CDR1 MNHEY and CDR2 SVGAGI. V was pared by 0 bases and J by 4 bases, with 9 bases between. In the study's own analysis: For nucleated cells, counts were estimated from reference gene primer amplification. Generated by immunoSEQ multiplex PCR, the TCRdb table keeps only in-frame clones and is missing some. Clone size and the V and J calls come from that table; the DNA yielded D and trimming. This table has roughly 33,000 clones, approximately 78% appearing once. The chain is built from TRBV6-5 and TRBJ1-4; D ambiguous. This receptor was identified in a woman between 55 and 75 years old with acute or convalescent COVID-19. Sample: peripheral blood. CDR3 DNA sequence: TGTGCCAGCAGTTACTCTCTAACAGTTAATGAAAAACTGTTTTTT. Its protein product is CASSYSLTVNEKLFF.